This T cell receptor beta chain was sequenced for a study of blood T cell repertoires in COVID-19. Repertoires were generated with immunoSEQ multiplex PCR, while TCRdb's copy carries only in-frame clones and drops some. The sample consists of some 300,000 clones, around 88% of them appearing once. V lost 4 bases and J lost 4; bases outside the gene matches: 5. Germline CDR1 SGHTA, CDR2 FQGTGA. This CDR3 contains 15 residues. The source material was peripheral blood. The gene calls are TRBV7-3 and TRBJ1-2; 11 bases map to TRBD1. This TCR was sampled from a woman aged 70-85 years with COVID-19, enrolled during active disease. CDR3 sequence: CASSSGQGAGYGYTF. The CDR3 DNA sequence: TGTGCCAGCAGCTCCGGACAGGGGGCAGGCTATGGCTACACCTTC.